This T cell receptor (beta chain) was captured by sequencing in a study of blood T cell repertoires in COVID-19 (dated by TCRdb to 2018 to 2020). With respect to the entire study: The collaborator samples originated in the United States, Italy and Spain and spanned the acute and convalescent phases of COVID-19. The material from the prospective study consisted of cDNA or gDNA derived from T cells, B-cell-depleted T cells, or PBMCs. The dataset comprised deeply sampled blood TCRbeta repertoires from subjects exposed to, actively infected with, or recovered from COVID-19. The repertoires were made available in a free public database intended to serve as a resource for research on the immune response to SARS-CoV-2. The samples were drawn from the first 160 participants of the ongoing ImmuneRACE study and from under 1,500 subjects provided by 6 global collaborators. Nearly every sample came with metadata listing a de-identified subject ID, COVID-19 status, age in years and sex. Where HLA class I and class II types were available, the types were taken from metadata supplied by the sample provider, not from assay-based typing.

Overall study results and their limits: The amount of clinical and demographic metadata varied by source and participant and was provided uncurated.

The collaborating institutions used their own protocols to collect whole blood in K2EDTA tubes. Collaborator samples were shipped for TCRbeta analysis as frozen whole blood, isolated PBMCs, or DNA extracted from either sample type. TCRbeta CDR3 regions were amplified from genomic DNA using the immunoSEQ Assay, a bias-controlled multiplex PCR. Concerning the study's data processing: Nucleated cell counts per sample were estimated from amplification of reference gene primers within the assay. To quantify the absolute abundance of each unique TCRbeta CDR3 rearrangement, sequence reads were collapsed and filtered. For each sample, productive Simpson clonality was calculated by taking the square root of Simpson's diversity index across productive rearrangements. Held by TCRdb, this immuneACCESS table contains in-frame sequences only and omits some clones. Under half of the omission traces to an unresolved V gene where checked; the cause of the rest is unknown. That table supplies the V and J calls and clone size; D and trimming were determined from the DNA. In all, the sample holds some 250,000 clones, and about 85% of those were seen once. Of the sample, 7.9% is held by the ten largest clones.

Inclusive of the bounding cysteine and phenylalanine, the CDR3 is 14 residues long. Only the CDR3 portion is preserved as DNA: 42 bases, with reading frame beginning at the first base. Reading the germline V gene gives CDR1 MGHRA and CDR2 YSYEKL. V is cut by 4 bases and J by 0 bases, and the space between the germline ends is 8 bases. Concerning this clone: The antigen it recognizes is unknown. The input lacks base qualities; no much larger clone sits a single base away.

The chain joins TRBV4-1 to TRBJ2-3; the D gene cannot be named for sure. Sequenced sample: peripheral blood. The sequence was obtained from an elderly woman with acute or convalescent COVID-19. The DNA sequence reads TGCGCCAGCAGCCCCACAGCTAGCACAGATACGCAGTATTTT. Translated, this is CASSPTASTDTQYF.